The clone carrying this T cell receptor (beta chain) was picked up a small number of times. The antigen is undetermined. These data belong to a study of T cells after yellow fever vaccination. The study, taken as a whole, reports: Clones that expanded after primary vaccination mostly reappeared after the booster (around 96% CD4, 88% CD8). The study noted that FACS-sorted repertoires could contain abundant clonotypes contaminating from the bulk population. Among all clonotypes, a small share was observed in both CD4 and CD8 compartments.

They built TCR cDNA with 5'RACE template switching, a step that put in a universal primer site and UMIs. TCRdb reanalysed the 5' RACE reads using MiXCR and keeps one entry per CDR3 protein. The sample contains 350,000 to 450,000 distinct CDR3 sequences, roughly 6.1% of which appear only once. The TCR originated in a man younger than 40 who received the YFV17D yellow fever vaccine. The source material was PBMCs, sampled 5 days after the yellow fever booster vaccination.

CDR3 sequence: CASSLEGFRSYEQYF. CDR3 DNA: TGTGCCAGCAGCTTAGAAGGGTTCCGCTCCTACGAGCAGTACTTC. J is TRBJ2-7 and V is TRBV11-2; D uncertain. In germline, CDR1 is SGHAT, CDR2 FQNNGV. The germline V and J ends were trimmed by 0 bases and 0 bases, with 9 bases remaining between them. The CDR3 consists of 15 residues.